This T cell receptor beta chain stems from a study of cytomegalovirus exposure and HLA in healthy donors. The PCR contained 60 Vbeta and 13 Jbeta primers. Measured with immunoSEQ multiplex PCR; TCRdb has only the in-frame clones, and not every one. The table has around 97,000 clones, more than 75% seen once. General study points: In the analysis, some V segments, TRBV6-2 and TRBV6-3 included, were excluded as indistinguishable. TCR beta V- and J-gene trimming was later associated with a missense DCLRE1C variant. In a later analysis, parvovirus B19, influenza, CMV and Epstein-Barr virus appeared linked to several top co-occurrence clusters. Earlier analysis looked at TCR beta V segments, and most were productive about 90% or about 30% of the time.

With respect to this clone: Its cognate antigen is unknown.

V was trimmed by 2 bases and J by 6 bases, leaving 21 bases between them. This CDR3 region has 17 residues. Per the germline V gene, CDR1 is SGDLS and CDR2 is YYNGEE. The rearrangement uses TRBV9 and TRBJ2-1; TRBD2 is a possible D gene (6 bases). Sequenced input: PBMCs. This receptor was taken from a woman aged 18-30 years in good health and CMV-seropositive. DNA of the CDR3: TGTGCCAGCAGCGTCGGTGGAACCCGGGGGTCGGGCAATGAGCAGTTCTTC. Amino acids: CASSVGGTRGSGNEQFF.